A single T cell receptor (beta chain) is shown here with its context. V shed 1 base and J 4 bases; nucleotides not matched to a gene: 19. The germline V gene has CDR1 SGHDN and CDR2 FVKESK. The CDR3 totals 19 residues. Co-extracted RNA and DNA came from around 20-30 mg of unsorted bulk tissue. The sample originates from a study of tumor-infiltrating lymphocytes in primary liver carcinoma. A constant-region primer primed TCR beta cDNA synthesis from 400 to 550 ng of total RNA. Employing slightly modified ARM-PCR, three nested multiplex PCR rounds were run, and these gave rise to the TCR beta libraries. The first two PCR rounds, roughly 11 cycles each, used TRBV1-TRBV30 forward primers and a C-beta reverse primer. TCRdb re-analysed the multiplex PCR reads in MiXCR, keeping a single row per CDR3 protein. This table holds some 190,000 distinct CDR3 sequences, 70% to 90% found once.

This TCR came from a man between 35 and 55 years old with primary liver carcinoma and hepatitis B virus infection. The chain employs TRBV14 and TRBJ2-7; 7 bases map to TRBD2. The sequencing input was tumor tissue from primary liver carcinoma. In DNA, the CDR3 is TGTGCCAGCAGCCAAGGGCGGACTAGGAGTCGACAATACTCTTACGAGCAGTACTTC. This gives the protein CASSQGRTRSRQYSYEQYF. Complete variable domain (other parts from reference TRBV14 and TRBJ2-7): EAGVTQFPSHSVIEKGQTVTLRCDPISGHDNLYWYRRVMGKEIKFLLHFVKESKQDESGMPNNRFLAERTGGTYSTLKVQPAELEDSGVYFCASSQGRTRSRQYSYEQYFGPGTRLTVT.